A selection of T cell receptor beta chains follows, all from one sample in a study of blood T cell repertoires in COVID-19. Generated by immunoSEQ multiplex PCR, the TCRdb table keeps only in-frame clones and is missing some. The table has about 200,000 clones, around four fifths seen once. The sample comprised peripheral blood. Receptor source: a man between 60 and 70 years old with COVID-19, enrolled during active disease. The CDR3 runs from the conserved cysteine through the conserved F or W.

v_gene: TRBV7-8; CDR3aa: CASTLTSGISYEQYF
v_gene: TRBV7-2; CDR3aa: CASSLRSDNQPQHF
v_gene: TRBV27; CDR3aa: CASSSPDSQETQYF
v_gene: TRBV9; CDR3aa: CASSRQVSDGYTF
v_gene: TRBV6-5; CDR3aa: CASSSDRTNEKLFF
v_gene: TRBV6-2/TRBV6-3; CDR3aa: CASSQGQHNQPQHF
v_gene: TRBV30; CDR3aa: CAWSVGVPGYTF
v_gene: TRBV7-8; CDR3aa: CASSLSSGNTIYF
v_gene: TRBV29-1; CDR3aa: CSVRVSETQYF
v_gene: TRBV10-2; CDR3aa: CASSEDTYNNEQFF
v_gene: TRBV11-3; CDR3aa: CASSLDRGGRSGNTIYF
v_gene: TRBV6-5; CDR3aa: CASIYGGRAFF
v_gene: TRBV4-2; CDR3aa: CASSRSYTGAYEQYF
v_gene: TRBV5-5; CDR3aa: CASSGTGVSNSPLHF
v_gene: TRBV28; CDR3aa: CASSSRMSFPDTEAFF
v_gene: TRBV7-2; CDR3aa: CASSSRRGTHTEAFF
v_gene: TRBV5-6; CDR3aa: CASSPLGGSGGEKLFF
v_gene: TRBV5-4; CDR3aa: CASSSAVGQGNTGELFF
v_gene: TRBV30; CDR3aa: CAWSVGQGSTEAFF
v_gene: TRBV28; CDR3aa: CASNFRGNGYTF
v_gene: TRBV6-5; CDR3aa: CASSSTLNTEAFF
v_gene: TRBV4-2; CDR3aa: CASSKGAGGTGELFF
v_gene: TRBV5-5; CDR3aa: CASSLVPGQGYGEQFF
v_gene: TRBV7-9; CDR3aa: CASSLDGLSNEKLFF
v_gene: TRBV5-1; CDR3aa: CASSLGRNTNEQFF
v_gene: TRBV30; CDR3aa: CAWKRMGQVLNEQYF
v_gene: TRBV10-1; CDR3aa: CASSGLAGRRYEQFF
v_gene: TRBV7-9; CDR3aa: CASSFANQPGGTDTQYF
v_gene: TRBV19; CDR3aa: CASSDRGHSYGYTF
v_gene: TRBV19; CDR3aa: CASRPRGGGNEKLFF
v_gene: TRBV29-1; CDR3aa: CSVDPGVVTEAFF
v_gene: TRBV6-1; CDR3aa: CASSEVGARNTEAFF
v_gene: TRBV4-1; CDR3aa: CASSHGFQGSPLHF
v_gene: TRBV5-4; CDR3aa: CASSLTDRKETQYF
v_gene: TRBV5-1; CDR3aa: CASSLGDRSNYGYTF
v_gene: TRBV6-5; CDR3aa: CASSPGTANTEAFF
v_gene: TRBV27; CDR3aa: CASSYYRGRIYGYTF
v_gene: TRBV7-9; CDR3aa: CASSLTDKSAFF
v_gene: TRBV18; CDR3aa: CASSPGSQKETQYF
v_gene: TRBV19; CDR3aa: CASSEVGAKDRVESHCDTQYF
v_gene: TRBV5-4; CDR3aa: CASSLLAGGSKETQYF
v_gene: TRBV28; CDR3aa: CASSRAPGTDFSYEQYF
v_gene: TRBV4-2; CDR3aa: CASSQEGTGGVSGNTIYF
v_gene: TRBV3-1/TRBV3-2; CDR3aa: CASSVGHRNQPQHF
v_gene: TRBV5-8; CDR3aa: CASSLGTSGRLAGELFF
v_gene: TRBV11-3; CDR3aa: CASSLGLGTGGIGEQFF
v_gene: TRBV30; CDR3aa: CAWSRLASGANVLTF
v_gene: TRBV6-5; CDR3aa: CASSYSSGGNTGELFF